These T cell receptor beta chains were read from a single sample in a study of cytomegalovirus exposure and HLA in healthy donors. Libraries were prepared by immunoSEQ multiplex PCR; TCRdb keeps only in-frame clonotypes and omits some of them. This table has approximately 90,000 clones, approximately 96% appearing once. Sample: PBMCs. These receptors came from a man aged 18 to 30 in good health and CMV-seronegative. Each CDR3 is given with its conserved first and last residue. The D gene is left open where the match is weak. Size is stated for part of the rows, as once, few or many counts, or as a class when the clone is expanded.

- - TRBJ2-5 TRBV15 CATSRGSKTQYF TGTGCCACCAGCAGAGGGAGTAAGACCCAGTACTTC
- - TRBJ2-1 TRBV7-3 CASSFTSPGNEQFF TGTGCCAGCAGCTTTACAAGTCCGGGCAATGAGCAGTTCTTC
- once TRBJ2-1 TRBV4-1 CASSQDRRRHNEQFF TGCGCCAGCAGCCAAGATCGGCGGAGACACAATGAGCAGTTCTTC
TRBD2 - TRBJ2-3 TRBV19 CASSIVAGDGDTQYF TGTGCCAGTAGTATAGTTGCGGGAGATGGAGATACGCAGTATTTT
- - TRBJ2-7 TRBV30 CASRTGGPYEQYF TGTGCCTCACGGACGGGGGGCCCCTACGAGCAGTACTTC
TRBD1 - TRBJ1-1 TRBV5-4 CASSLATGSTEAFF TGTGCCAGCAGCTTGGCGACAGGGTCTACTGAAGCTTTCTTT
TRBD2 - TRBJ2-3 TRBV27 CASSFSDPRTSGFLGTDTQYF TGTGCCAGCAGTTTTTCAGATCCCAGGACTAGCGGTTTTTTGGGCACAGATACGCAGTATTTT
- - TRBJ1-5 TRBV19 CASSGTGNQPQHF TGTGCCAGTAGTGGTACAGGCAATCAGCCCCAGCATTTT
TRBD1 - TRBJ2-3 TRBV5-1 CASQGTDTDTQYF TGCGCCAGTCAGGGGACAGACACAGATACGCAGTATTTT
- - TRBJ1-2 TRBV5-1 CASSLGAGNYGYTF TGCGCCAGCAGCCTGGGAGCAGGAAACTATGGCTACACCTTC
TRBD1 - TRBJ1-5 TRBV5-5 CASSLGSLGTVNQPQHF TGTGCCAGCAGCTTAGGGTCATTAGGGACAGTCAATCAGCCCCAGCATTTT
TRBD1 - TRBJ2-3 TRBV6-5 CASSRTGGGDTQYF TGTGCCAGCAGTCGGACAGGGGGAGGGGATACGCAGTATTTT
TRBD1 - TRBJ1-1 TRBV7-2 CASSGAGGLVEAFF TGTGCCAGCAGCGGGGCAGGGGGCTTGGTTGAAGCTTTCTTT
- - TRBJ2-5 TRBV7-7 CASSESSAGTQYF TGTGCTAGCAGCGAATCTAGTGCGGGGACCCAGTACTTC
- once TRBJ2-3 TRBV9 CASSVDFGRYTDTQYF TGTGCCAGCAGCGTAGATTTCGGCAGGTACACAGATACGCAGTATTTT
TRBD2 - TRBJ2-7 TRBV28 CASSPYFLREAPYEQYF TGTGCCAGCAGTCCCTACTTCTTGCGGGAGGCCCCCTACGAGCAGTACTTC
TRBD2 once TRBJ2-1 TRBV5-1 CASSGSSYNEQFF TGCGCCAGTAGCGGGAGCTCCTACAATGAGCAGTTCTTC
- - TRBJ2-2 TRBV9 CASSVVSGQGRPGELFF TGTGCCAGCAGCGTGGTTTCAGGGCAGGGTCGTCCCGGGGAGCTGTTTTTT
- - TRBJ2-7 TRBV4-1 CASSRAPGSGSYEQYF TGCGCCAGCAGCCGAGCACCTGGTAGCGGATCCTACGAGCAGTACTTC
TRBD1 - TRBJ1-1 TRBV19 CASSIGDRGNTEAFF TGTGCCAGTAGTATAGGAGACAGGGGGAACACTGAAGCTTTCTTT
- - TRBJ2-1 TRBV9 CASTRLDSYSYNEQFF TGTGCCAGCACCAGACTAGATTCTTATTCCTACAATGAGCAGTTCTTC
- - TRBJ1-4 TRBV27 CASRLTGEPATNEKLFF TGTGCCAGCAGGCTGACAGGCGAACCTGCAACTAATGAAAAACTGTTTTTT
- - TRBJ2-5 TRBV4-1 CASSLPTGQETQYF TGCGCCAGCAGCCTACCGACAGGCCAAGAGACCCAGTACTTC
- - TRBJ1-1 TRBV5-6 CASSLAGTTNTEAFF TGTGCCAGCAGCTTGGCCGGGACAACGAACACTGAAGCTTTCTTT
TRBD2 - TRBJ2-2 TRBV4-1 CATRGSSGNTGELFF TGCGCCACCCGCGGGTCTAGCGGTAACACCGGGGAGCTGTTTTTT
TRBD2 - TRBJ2-7 TRBV2 CATGTSGPGEQYF TGTGCCACCGGGACTAGCGGGCCGGGCGAGCAGTACTTC
TRBD2 - TRBJ2-1 TRBV6-5 CASSLEREGSYNEQFF TGTGCCAGCAGTTTAGAGCGGGAGGGCTCCTACAATGAGCAGTTCTTC
TRBD1 - TRBJ2-5 TRBV5-1 CASSFTGGREETQYF TGCGCCAGCAGCTTCACAGGGGGTCGTGAGGAGACCCAGTACTTC
TRBD2 - TRBJ2-7 TRBV7-3 CASNQPGSPGLAGYEQYF TGTGCCAGCAACCAACCGGGTTCTCCGGGACTAGCGGGATACGAGCAGTACTTC
- - TRBJ2-2 TRBV9 CASSVGGFTVYTGELFF TGTGCCAGCAGCGTAGGAGGGTTTACGGTTTACACCGGGGAGCTGTTTTTT
TRBD2 - TRBJ2-1 TRBV27 CASSLRGTSEYNEQFF TGTGCCAGCAGCCTCCGGGGGACTAGCGAATACAATGAGCAGTTCTTC
- - TRBJ1-2 TRBV10-3 CAISESRTGGGYTF TGTGCCATCAGTGAGTCCCGAACTGGGGGCGGCTACACCTTC
TRBD2 - TRBJ2-3 TRBV28 CASSTPGLAGDTSTDTQYF TGTGCCAGCAGTACCCCCGGATTAGCGGGAGATACTAGCACAGATACGCAGTATTTT
- - TRBJ2-1 TRBV7-9 CASSLLGPVEASSYNEQFF TGTGCCAGCAGCTTATTGGGGCCGGTTGAGGCGAGCTCCTACAATGAGCAGTTCTTC
- - TRBJ2-3 TRBV27 CASRVPGKAQYF TGTGCCAGCAGGGTTCCCGGGAAAGCGCAGTATTTT
TRBD1 - TRBJ2-2 TRBV11-3 CASSLGQGDTGELFF TGTGCCAGCAGCTTGGGACAGGGCGACACCGGGGAGCTGTTTTTT
- - TRBJ1-4 TRBV7-2 CASSLRVGEKLFF TGTGCCAGCAGCTTACGGGTTGGGGAAAAACTGTTTTTT
TRBD2 once TRBJ2-7 TRBV2 CASLPELASYEQYF TGTGCCAGCCTCCCCGAACTAGCGTCATACGAGCAGTACTTC
- - TRBJ1-1 TRBV25-1 CASAGRAGDTEAFF TGTGCCAGCGCGGGAAGGGCGGGGGACACTGAAGCTTTCTTT
TRBD2 - TRBJ2-1 TRBV5-1 CASSPRGGQSNEQFF TGCGCCAGCAGCCCCCGGGGGGGGCAAAGCAATGAGCAGTTCTTC
- - TRBJ2-3 TRBV30 CAWSLDTSTDTQYF TGTGCCTGGAGTCTGGACACCTCCACAGATACGCAGTATTTT